A selection of T cell receptor beta chains follows, all from one sample in a study of control samples from healthy donors and cancer patients. Generated by immunoSEQ multiplex PCR, the TCRdb table keeps only in-frame clones and is missing some. The table lists 100,000 to 150,000 clones, about 90% of them singletons. Sequenced input: PBMCs. These receptors were obtained from a man in his forties or fifties with head and neck cancer. CDR3s include the opening cysteine and the closing phenylalanine or tryptophan. The D gene is left open where the match is weak. Clone size appears in some rows only: once, few, many, or a class for an expanded clone.

V gene: TRBV7-9
J gene: TRBJ2-5
CDR3 length: 16
D gene: .
clone size: .
CDR3 protein: CASSLGLGILQETQYF
CDR3 DNA: TGTGCCAGCAGCTTAGGTCTAGGGATTCTACAAGAGACCCAGTACTTC

V gene: TRBV9
J gene: TRBJ1-3
CDR3 length: 16
D gene: TRBD1
clone size: .
CDR3 protein: CASSVQTGNSGNTIYF
CDR3 DNA: TGTGCCAGCAGCGTTCAGACAGGGAACTCTGGAAACACCATATATTTT

V gene: TRBV6-6
J gene: TRBJ1-1
CDR3 length: 13
D gene: .
clone size: once
CDR3 protein: CASTLVGNTEAFF
CDR3 DNA: TGTGCCAGCACCTTGGTGGGGAACACTGAAGCTTTCTTT

V gene: TRBV27
J gene: TRBJ2-7
CDR3 length: 14
D gene: TRBD2
clone size: .
CDR3 protein: CASSLGSGGNEQYF
CDR3 DNA: TGTGCCAGCAGTTTGGGTAGCGGGGGGAACGAGCAGTACTTC

V gene: TRBV4-2
J gene: TRBJ2-7
CDR3 length: 14
D gene: .
clone size: .
CDR3 protein: CASSQGLGGSEQYF
CDR3 DNA: TGTGCCAGCAGCCAAGGTTTAGGGGGAAGCGAGCAGTACTTC

V gene: TRBV6-6
J gene: TRBJ2-1
CDR3 length: 16
D gene: TRBD2
clone size: .
CDR3 protein: CASSRLAGVSYNEQFF
CDR3 DNA: TGTGCCAGCAGTCGACTAGCGGGAGTGTCCTACAATGAGCAGTTCTTC

V gene: TRBV6-2/TRBV6-3
J gene: TRBJ2-7
CDR3 length: 12
D gene: .
clone size: few
CDR3 protein: CASSYPPDEQYF
CDR3 DNA: TGTGCCAGCAGTTACCCCCCGGACGAGCAGTACTTC

V gene: TRBV2
J gene: TRBJ2-1
CDR3 length: 16
D gene: .
clone size: .
CDR3 protein: CASSDVTRGVYNEQFF
CDR3 DNA: TGTGCCAGCAGTGACGTGACTAGAGGGGTGTACAATGAGCAGTTCTTC

V gene: TRBV5-3
J gene: TRBJ1-3
CDR3 length: 17
D gene: .
clone size: .
CDR3 protein: CARSVLGGFLSGNTIYF
CDR3 DNA: TGTGCCAGAAGCGTTCTAGGGGGGTTCCTCTCTGGAAACACCATATATTTT

V gene: TRBV20-1
J gene: TRBJ2-7
CDR3 length: 11
D gene: .
clone size: .
CDR3 protein: CSAFDGYEQYF
CDR3 DNA: TGCAGTGCTTTTGACGGCTACGAGCAGTACTTC

V gene: TRBV18
J gene: TRBJ1-1
CDR3 length: 14
D gene: .
clone size: .
CDR3 protein: CASSRGSENTEAFF
CDR3 DNA: TGTGCCAGCTCACGGGGGAGCGAGAACACTGAAGCTTTCTTT

V gene: TRBV7-8
J gene: TRBJ2-5
CDR3 length: 16
D gene: TRBD2
clone size: few
CDR3 protein: CASSLEFGLVGETQYF
CDR3 DNA: TGTGCCAGCAGCTTAGAGTTTGGACTAGTGGGGGAGACCCAGTACTTC

V gene: TRBV6-6
J gene: TRBJ1-5
CDR3 length: 14
D gene: .
clone size: .
CDR3 protein: CASSPPPHGEPQHF
CDR3 DNA: TGTGCCAGCAGTCCCCCCCCCCATGGGGAGCCCCAGCATTTT

V gene: TRBV19
J gene: TRBJ2-5
CDR3 length: 14
D gene: TRBD1
clone size: .
CDR3 protein: CASNFGQGQETQYF
CDR3 DNA: TGTGCCAGTAATTTTGGACAGGGGCAAGAGACCCAGTACTTC

V gene: TRBV6-6
J gene: TRBJ1-3
CDR3 length: 14
D gene: TRBD1
clone size: .
CDR3 protein: CASTAGTAGNTIYF
CDR3 DNA: TGTGCCAGCACCGCCGGGACAGCTGGAAACACCATATATTTT

V gene: TRBV27
J gene: TRBJ2-3
CDR3 length: 14
D gene: .
clone size: .
CDR3 protein: CASSSTVTTDTQYF
CDR3 DNA: TGTGCCAGCAGTTCGACAGTAACGACAGATACGCAGTATTTT

V gene: TRBV11-2
J gene: TRBJ2-2
CDR3 length: 14
D gene: .
clone size: .
CDR3 protein: CASSFRPAPGELFF
CDR3 DNA: TGTGCCAGCAGCTTCCGACCGGCTCCCGGGGAGCTGTTTTTT

V gene: TRBV12-3/TRBV12-4
J gene: TRBJ2-1
CDR3 length: 12
D gene: .
clone size: .
CDR3 protein: CASSPLVNEQFF
CDR3 DNA: TGTGCCAGCAGTCCCCTAGTGAATGAGCAGTTCTTC

V gene: TRBV15
J gene: TRBJ1-3
CDR3 length: 19
D gene: .
clone size: .
CDR3 protein: CATSRDSMGLGPARDTIYF
CDR3 DNA: TGTGCCACCAGCAGAGATTCCATGGGTCTGGGACCTGCTCGGGACACCATATATTTT

V gene: TRBV21-1
J gene: TRBJ1-1
CDR3 length: 16
D gene: .
clone size: .
CDR3 protein: CASSPPRGVVGTEAFF
CDR3 DNA: TGTGCCAGCAGCCCCCCTCGGGGGGTTGTGGGCACTGAAGCTTTCTTT

V gene: TRBV21-1
J gene: TRBJ1-5
CDR3 length: 16
D gene: .
clone size: few
CDR3 protein: CASSKPRGRNLQPQHF
CDR3 DNA: TGTGCCAGCAGCAAACCACGGGGCCGGAATCTACAGCCCCAGCATTTT

V gene: TRBV6-5
J gene: TRBJ1-1
CDR3 length: 14
D gene: .
clone size: .
CDR3 protein: CASSLQARDTEAFF
CDR3 DNA: TGTGCCAGCAGCTTACAGGCCAGGGACACTGAAGCTTTCTTT

V gene: TRBV3-1/TRBV3-2
J gene: TRBJ1-4
CDR3 length: 16
D gene: .
clone size: .
CDR3 protein: CASSQDRLWGGEKLFF
CDR3 DNA: TGTGCCAGCAGCCAAGATAGGTTGTGGGGGGGTGAAAAACTGTTTTTT

V gene: TRBV29-1
J gene: TRBJ2-2
CDR3 length: 13
D gene: .
clone size: once
CDR3 protein: CSVDTANTGELFF
CDR3 DNA: TGCAGCGTTGATACAGCCAACACCGGGGAGCTGTTTTTT

V gene: TRBV28
J gene: TRBJ2-1
CDR3 length: 13
D gene: .
clone size: .
CDR3 protein: CASSLDGYNEQFF
CDR3 DNA: TGTGCCAGCAGTTTAGACGGCTACAATGAGCAGTTCTTC

V gene: TRBV30
J gene: TRBJ1-6
CDR3 length: 17
D gene: .
clone size: .
CDR3 protein: CAWTLQDVGIYNSPLHF
CDR3 DNA: TGTGCCTGGACCCTGCAGGACGTCGGGATCTATAATTCACCCCTCCACTTT

V gene: TRBV6-5
J gene: TRBJ2-3
CDR3 length: 14
D gene: .
clone size: once
CDR3 protein: CASSTGGPRNTQYF
CDR3 DNA: TGTGCCAGCAGTACGGGGGGCCCTCGAAATACGCAGTATTTT

V gene: TRBV19
J gene: TRBJ1-1
CDR3 length: 13
D gene: .
clone size: .
CDR3 protein: CASSHTGYTEAFF
CDR3 DNA: TGTGCCAGTAGTCACACAGGGTACACTGAAGCTTTCTTT

V gene: TRBV11-3
J gene: TRBJ2-3
CDR3 length: 15
D gene: TRBD2
clone size: .
CDR3 protein: CASSMGLAGADTQYF
CDR3 DNA: TGTGCCAGCAGCATGGGACTAGCAGGAGCAGATACGCAGTATTTT